This is a list of T cell receptor beta chains from one sample in a study of shared clonotypes between healthy human individuals. Repertoires were generated with immunoSEQ multiplex PCR, while TCRdb's copy carries only in-frame clones and drops some. The sample contains hundreds of thousands of clones, roughly 92% of which appear only once. Material for sequencing was naive CD8+ T cells sorted from blood. These receptors were collected from a man under 40 in good health. The CDR3 runs from the conserved cysteine through the conserved F or W. Fields, in order: CDR3 length, D gene, J gene, clone size, V gene, CDR3 protein, CDR3 DNA. The D gene is left open where the match is weak. Clone size is stated in some rows and not others, as once, few, many or a class when expanded.

len: 12
d_gene: -
j_gene: TRBJ2-7
abundance: -
v_gene: TRBV28
CDR3aa: CASSHLSYEQYF
CDR3nt: TGTGCCAGCAGTCATCTCTCCTACGAGCAGTACTTC

len: 15
d_gene: -
j_gene: TRBJ2-1
abundance: -
v_gene: TRBV27
CDR3aa: CASSPGTFSYNEQFF
CDR3nt: TGTGCCAGCAGTCCCGGGACTTTCTCCTACAATGAGCAGTTCTTC

len: 15
d_gene: TRBD1
j_gene: TRBJ1-4
abundance: -
v_gene: TRBV2
CDR3aa: CASRDRTVGGEKLFF
CDR3nt: TGTGCCAGCAGGGACAGGACAGTAGGAGGGGAAAAACTGTTTTTT

len: 13
d_gene: -
j_gene: TRBJ2-2
abundance: -
v_gene: TRBV25-1
CDR3aa: CASSKTGTGELFF
CDR3nt: TGTGCCAGCAGTAAAACAGGTACCGGGGAGCTGTTTTTT

len: 15
d_gene: TRBD2
j_gene: TRBJ2-7
abundance: -
v_gene: TRBV15
CDR3aa: CATSYSREGLYEQYF
CDR3nt: TGTGCCACCAGCTACTCGAGGGAGGGGTTATACGAGCAGTACTTC

len: 16
d_gene: -
j_gene: TRBJ2-2
abundance: -
v_gene: TRBV7-9
CDR3aa: CASSLGFGDNAGELFF
CDR3nt: TGTGCCAGCAGCTTAGGTTTCGGAGATAATGCCGGGGAGCTGTTTTTT

len: 12
d_gene: -
j_gene: TRBJ2-7
abundance: -
v_gene: TRBV7-2
CDR3aa: CASSFDRYEQYF
CDR3nt: TGTGCCAGCAGCTTCGACAGATACGAGCAGTACTTC

len: 13
d_gene: -
j_gene: TRBJ2-7
abundance: -
v_gene: TRBV19
CDR3aa: CASSTNAGYEQYF
CDR3nt: TGTGCCAGTAGTACGAACGCAGGGTACGAGCAGTACTTC

len: 13
d_gene: -
j_gene: TRBJ1-1
abundance: -
v_gene: TRBV15
CDR3aa: CATSRDNEPEAFF
CDR3nt: TGTGCCACCAGCAGAGATAACGAACCTGAAGCTTTCTTT

len: 16
d_gene: -
j_gene: TRBJ1-5
abundance: -
v_gene: TRBV9
CDR3aa: CASSTSGTPLGGPQHF
CDR3nt: TGTGCCAGCAGCACCTCCGGGACTCCCCTCGGAGGGCCCCAGCATTTT

len: 12
d_gene: TRBD2
j_gene: TRBJ2-7
abundance: -
v_gene: TRBV28
CDR3aa: CAASGSMYEQYF
CDR3nt: TGTGCCGCAAGCGGGAGCATGTACGAGCAGTACTTC

len: 14
d_gene: TRBD2
j_gene: TRBJ2-1
abundance: once
v_gene: TRBV13
CDR3aa: CASSPSGSYNEQFF
CDR3nt: TGTGCCAGCAGCCCTAGCGGGAGCTACAATGAGCAGTTCTTC

len: 14
d_gene: -
j_gene: TRBJ2-5
abundance: -
v_gene: TRBV4-1
CDR3aa: CASSAREGVETQYF
CDR3nt: TGCGCCAGCAGCGCAAGGGAGGGGGTAGAGACCCAGTACTTC

len: 14
d_gene: -
j_gene: TRBJ1-1
abundance: once
v_gene: TRBV28
CDR3aa: CASSFPGMNTEAFF
CDR3nt: TGTGCCAGCAGTTTTCCCGGGATGAACACTGAAGCTTTCTTT

len: 15
d_gene: TRBD2
j_gene: TRBJ2-1
abundance: -
v_gene: TRBV5-4
CDR3aa: CASSQQLAGEDEQFF
CDR3nt: TGTGCCAGCAGCCAGCAGCTAGCGGGAGAGGATGAGCAGTTCTTC

len: 20
d_gene: -
j_gene: TRBJ2-3
abundance: -
v_gene: TRBV4-3
CDR3aa: CASSQDGPGIQTVSTDTQYF
CDR3nt: TGCGCCAGCAGCCAAGATGGCCCCGGAATACAGACAGTTAGCACAGATACGCAGTATTTT

len: 15
d_gene: -
j_gene: TRBJ2-5
abundance: -
v_gene: TRBV11-2
CDR3aa: CASSLQGNPQETQYF
CDR3nt: TGTGCCAGCAGCTTACAGGGGAACCCTCAAGAGACCCAGTACTTC

len: 15
d_gene: TRBD2
j_gene: TRBJ2-5
abundance: -
v_gene: TRBV5-1
CDR3aa: CASSPKGVAGETQYF
CDR3nt: TGCGCCAGCAGCCCCAAGGGTGTAGCGGGAGAGACCCAGTACTTC

len: 12
d_gene: -
j_gene: TRBJ2-7
abundance: -
v_gene: TRBV6-6
CDR3aa: CASSYGGAEQYF
CDR3nt: TGTGCCAGCAGTTACGGCGGGGCCGAGCAGTACTTC

len: 19
d_gene: TRBD1
j_gene: TRBJ2-7
abundance: -
v_gene: TRBV5-5
CDR3aa: CASSSRKMDRTVSQYEQYF
CDR3nt: TGTGCCAGCAGCTCGCGTAAAATGGACAGGACGGTTTCCCAGTACGAGCAGTACTTC

len: 18
d_gene: TRBD2
j_gene: TRBJ2-7
abundance: -
v_gene: TRBV7-2
CDR3aa: CASSLGRLAGMRGYEQYF
CDR3nt: TGTGCCAGCAGCTTGGGGCGACTAGCGGGCATGCGCGGGTACGAGCAGTACTTC

len: 15
d_gene: -
j_gene: TRBJ2-7
abundance: many
v_gene: TRBV4-3
CDR3aa: CASSQDGTSGSEQYF
CDR3nt: TGCGCCAGCAGCCAAGACGGCACTTCGGGATCCGAGCAGTACTTC

len: 15
d_gene: TRBD1
j_gene: TRBJ2-7
abundance: -
v_gene: TRBV9
CDR3aa: CASSKDRDDSYEQYF
CDR3nt: TGTGCCAGCAGCAAAGACAGGGACGACTCCTACGAGCAGTACTTC

len: 16
d_gene: TRBD1
j_gene: TRBJ2-3
abundance: -
v_gene: TRBV28
CDR3aa: CASSPPRDRVTDTQYF
CDR3nt: TGTGCCAGCAGCCCTCCGCGGGACAGGGTTACAGATACGCAGTATTTT

len: 13
d_gene: -
j_gene: TRBJ2-5
abundance: -
v_gene: TRBV14
CDR3aa: CASSQDFFGTQYF
CDR3nt: TGTGCCAGCAGCCAAGATTTTTTTGGGACCCAGTACTTC

len: 13
d_gene: -
j_gene: TRBJ2-1
abundance: -
v_gene: TRBV5-8
CDR3aa: CASSPRLDNEQFF
CDR3nt: TGTGCCAGCAGCCCCCGGCTCGACAATGAGCAGTTCTTC

len: 15
d_gene: -
j_gene: TRBJ1-1
abundance: -
v_gene: TRBV5-1
CDR3aa: CASSLGQAGFTEAFF
CDR3nt: TGCGCCAGCAGCTTGGGACAGGCGGGGTTCACTGAAGCTTTCTTT

len: 14
d_gene: -
j_gene: TRBJ2-5
abundance: once
v_gene: TRBV15
CDR3aa: CATSRDGAGWTQYF
CDR3nt: TGTGCCACCAGCAGAGATGGGGCAGGGTGGACCCAGTACTTC

len: 15
d_gene: -
j_gene: TRBJ1-4
abundance: -
v_gene: TRBV23-1
CDR3aa: CASSQPRAVNEKLFF
CDR3nt: TGCGCCAGCAGTCAACCCAGGGCGGTTAATGAAAAACTGTTTTTT

len: 14
d_gene: -
j_gene: TRBJ2-7
abundance: -
v_gene: TRBV28
CDR3aa: CASSPINGEHEQYF
CDR3nt: TGTGCCAGCAGTCCCATCAACGGGGAACACGAGCAGTACTTC

len: 16
d_gene: -
j_gene: TRBJ2-1
abundance: -
v_gene: TRBV5-6
CDR3aa: CASSLGLPDIYNEQFF
CDR3nt: TGTGCCAGCAGCTTGGGACTCCCGGACATCTACAATGAGCAGTTCTTC

len: 13
d_gene: -
j_gene: TRBJ2-7
abundance: once
v_gene: TRBV5-1
CDR3aa: CASSLRLNYEQYF
CDR3nt: TGCGCCAGCAGCTTGCGCTTAAACTACGAGCAGTACTTC

len: 15
d_gene: -
j_gene: TRBJ2-1
abundance: -
v_gene: TRBV7-2
CDR3aa: CASSPALGPYNEQFF
CDR3nt: TGTGCCAGCAGCCCTGCCCTGGGACCCTACAATGAGCAGTTCTTC

len: 13
d_gene: -
j_gene: TRBJ2-7
abundance: once
v_gene: TRBV27
CDR3aa: CASAGGPSYEQYF
CDR3nt: TGTGCCAGCGCCGGGGGGCCTTCCTACGAGCAGTACTTC

len: 10
d_gene: -
j_gene: TRBJ2-7
abundance: -
v_gene: TRBV28
CDR3aa: CASGYGEQYF
CDR3nt: TGTGCCAGCGGCTACGGGGAGCAGTACTTC

len: 16
d_gene: TRBD2
j_gene: TRBJ2-3
abundance: -
v_gene: TRBV11-2
CDR3aa: CASSPRTSGRLDTQYF
CDR3nt: TGTGCCAGCAGCCCCCGGACTAGCGGGAGGTTAGATACGCAGTATTTT

len: 13
d_gene: -
j_gene: TRBJ2-7
abundance: -
v_gene: TRBV27
CDR3aa: CASSFLSSYEQYF
CDR3nt: TGTGCCAGCAGTTTTCTCAGCTCCTACGAGCAGTACTTC

len: 14
d_gene: -
j_gene: TRBJ1-5
abundance: -
v_gene: TRBV19
CDR3aa: CASSWVIGNQPQHF
CDR3nt: TGTGCCAGTAGTTGGGTGATCGGCAATCAGCCCCAGCATTTT

len: 16
d_gene: -
j_gene: TRBJ2-7
abundance: -
v_gene: TRBV28
CDR3aa: CASSLSGTRSSYEQYF
CDR3nt: TGTGCCAGCAGTTTATCTGGGACAAGGAGCTCCTACGAGCAGTACTTC

len: 12
d_gene: -
j_gene: TRBJ2-1
abundance: -
v_gene: TRBV2
CDR3aa: CARSWGNNEQFF
CDR3nt: TGTGCCAGGTCATGGGGGAACAATGAGCAGTTCTTC

len: 18
d_gene: TRBD1
j_gene: TRBJ2-7
abundance: -
v_gene: TRBV11-2
CDR3aa: CASSPGTGVVESSYEQYF
CDR3nt: TGTGCCAGCAGCCCCGGGACAGGGGTTGTCGAGAGCTCCTACGAGCAGTACTTC

len: 14
d_gene: -
j_gene: TRBJ2-1
abundance: -
v_gene: TRBV7-6
CDR3aa: CASSLFWGDNEQFF
CDR3nt: TGTGCCAGCAGCTTATTTTGGGGGGACAATGAGCAGTTCTTC

len: 17
d_gene: TRBD1
j_gene: TRBJ1-3
abundance: -
v_gene: TRBV4-1
CDR3aa: CASSQDPGTGPGNTIYF
CDR3nt: TGCGCCAGCAGCCAAGATCCCGGGACAGGCCCTGGAAACACCATATATTTT

len: 15
d_gene: -
j_gene: TRBJ2-5
abundance: -
v_gene: TRBV21-1
CDR3aa: CASSKPDRGGETQYF
CDR3nt: TGTGCCAGCAGCAAGCCGGACAGGGGAGGAGAGACCCAGTACTTC

len: 14
d_gene: TRBD2
j_gene: TRBJ2-7
abundance: -
v_gene: TRBV19
CDR3aa: CASRTSGSSYEQYF
CDR3nt: TGTGCCAGCAGGACTAGCGGGAGCTCCTACGAGCAGTACTTC

len: 14
d_gene: -
j_gene: TRBJ2-6
abundance: -
v_gene: TRBV9
CDR3aa: CASSVGSGANVLTF
CDR3nt: TGTGCCAGCAGCGTAGGCTCTGGGGCCAACGTCCTGACTTTC

len: 17
d_gene: TRBD2
j_gene: TRBJ2-1
abundance: -
v_gene: TRBV7-3
CDR3aa: CASSLGLAGRPYNEQFF
CDR3nt: TGTGCCAGCAGCTTAGGGCTAGCGGGCCGACCCTACAATGAGCAGTTCTTC

len: 15
d_gene: TRBD2
j_gene: TRBJ2-5
abundance: -
v_gene: TRBV11-3
CDR3aa: CASSLDGTSGATQYF
CDR3nt: TGTGCCAGCAGCTTAGACGGGACTAGCGGGGCAACCCAGTACTTC

len: 13
d_gene: TRBD1
j_gene: TRBJ2-7
abundance: -
v_gene: TRBV11-3
CDR3aa: CASSQRGHPEQYF
CDR3nt: TGTGCCAGCAGCCAGAGGGGGCACCCCGAGCAGTACTTC

len: 16
d_gene: -
j_gene: TRBJ1-2
abundance: -
v_gene: TRBV29-1
CDR3aa: CSVAIQWASPNYGYTF
CDR3nt: TGCAGCGTTGCGATCCAGTGGGCCAGCCCCAACTATGGCTACACCTTC

len: 17
d_gene: -
j_gene: TRBJ2-3
abundance: -
v_gene: TRBV7-9
CDR3aa: CASSWDRLAPSTDTQYF
CDR3nt: TGTGCCAGCAGCTGGGATAGGTTAGCTCCTAGCACAGATACGCAGTATTTT

len: 16
d_gene: TRBD2
j_gene: TRBJ2-7
abundance: -
v_gene: TRBV14
CDR3aa: CASSHTLAGESHEQYF
CDR3nt: TGTGCCAGCAGCCACACGTTAGCGGGAGAATCCCACGAGCAGTACTTC